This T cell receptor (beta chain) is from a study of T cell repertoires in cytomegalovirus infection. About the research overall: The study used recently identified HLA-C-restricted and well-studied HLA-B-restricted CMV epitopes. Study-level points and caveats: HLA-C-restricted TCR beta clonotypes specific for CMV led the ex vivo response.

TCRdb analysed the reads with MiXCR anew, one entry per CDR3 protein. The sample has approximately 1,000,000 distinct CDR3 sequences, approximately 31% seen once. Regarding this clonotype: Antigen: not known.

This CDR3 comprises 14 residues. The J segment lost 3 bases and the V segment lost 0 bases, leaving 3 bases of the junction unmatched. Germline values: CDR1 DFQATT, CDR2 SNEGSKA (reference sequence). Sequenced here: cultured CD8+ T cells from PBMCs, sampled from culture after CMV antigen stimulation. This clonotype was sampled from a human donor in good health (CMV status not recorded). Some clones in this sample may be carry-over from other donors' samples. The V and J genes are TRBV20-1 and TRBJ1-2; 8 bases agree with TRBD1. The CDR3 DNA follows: TGCAGTGCTAGAGACAGGGGGCAGGACTATGGCTACACCTTC. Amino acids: CSARDRGQDYGYTF.